This is a list of T cell receptor beta chains from one sample in a study of blood T cell repertoires in COVID-19. Profiled with immunoSEQ multiplex PCR; TCRdb holds only in-frame clones, not every one. The sample yields roughly 250,000 clones, 84% seen once. The sequenced material came from peripheral blood. These receptors came from a man aged 50 or older with acute or convalescent COVID-19. Each CDR3 is given with its conserved first and last residue. A D gene is named only where the DNA matches it firmly. The listing skips clone size in some rows; elsewhere it reads once, few, many or a size class.

len,abundance,j_gene,d_gene,v_gene,CDR3aa,CDR3nt
14,once,TRBJ1-2,-,TRBV7-6,CASSPFLSSYGYTF,TGTGCCAGCAGCCCGTTCCTGTCCTCCTATGGCTACACCTTC
16,-,TRBJ2-3,-,TRBV19,CASSIWFDRSTDTQYF,TGTGCCAGTAGTATATGGTTTGACAGAAGCACAGATACGCAGTATTTT
16,-,TRBJ2-1,TRBD2,TRBV11-3,CASSLLAGASYNEQFF,TGTGCCAGCAGCTTGCTAGCGGGAGCCTCCTACAATGAGCAGTTCTTC
11,-,TRBJ2-7,-,TRBV6-6,CASSYTNEQYF,TGTGCCAGCAGTTACACAAACGAGCAGTACTTC
14,-,TRBJ1-4,TRBD1,TRBV7-9,CASSTGGGREKLFF,TGTGCCAGCAGTACAGGGGGCGGGCGCGAAAAACTGTTTTTT
17,-,TRBJ1-3,-,TRBV7-6,CASSLGGLRNSGNTIYF,TGTGCCAGCAGCTTAGGAGGGTTGCGAAACTCTGGAAACACCATATATTTT
15,-,TRBJ1-4,TRBD1,TRBV7-2,CASSKQGAFNEKLFF,TGTGCCAGCAGCAAACAGGGGGCTTTCAATGAAAAACTGTTTTTT
14,-,TRBJ1-3,-,TRBV5-1,CARPPGVSGNTIYF,TGCGCCAGGCCTCCCGGAGTCTCTGGAAACACCATATATTTT
17,-,TRBJ1-5,TRBD1,TRBV7-9,CASSLGQGQGTNQPQHF,TGTGCCAGCAGCTTAGGACAGGGACAGGGGACCAATCAGCCCCAGCATTTT
12,-,TRBJ2-1,TRBD2,TRBV6-5,CASNTGGREPFF,TGTGCCAGCAACACGGGCGGGCGGGAGCCGTTCTTC
15,-,TRBJ2-3,TRBD2,TRBV28,CASSLASGDTDTQYF,TGTGCCAGCAGTTTAGCCAGCGGGGACACAGATACGCAGTATTTT
20,-,TRBJ2-7,TRBD2,TRBV2,CASSYLSPGTSGRSGREQYF,TGTGCCAGCAGTTACCTCTCTCCCGGGACTAGCGGGAGGTCAGGTCGCGAGCAGTACTTC
13,-,TRBJ2-4,TRBD1,TRBV7-3,CASSRDRGNIQYF,TGTGCCAGCAGCCGAGACAGGGGAAACATTCAGTACTTC
14,-,TRBJ1-3,TRBD1,TRBV11-2,CASSQGAGGNTIYF,TGTGCCAGCAGCCAGGGGGCAGGCGGGAACACCATATATTTT
12,-,TRBJ2-1,-,TRBV6-6,CASSPGLDEQFF,TGTGCCAGCAGCCCGGGACTGGATGAGCAGTTCTTC
16,-,TRBJ1-6,TRBD1,TRBV4-1,CASSRGQGLTNSPLHF,TGCGCCAGCAGCCGGGGACAGGGGCTTACTAATTCACCCCTCCACTTT
16,-,TRBJ2-7,TRBD1,TRBV19,CASSGGTGRNFNEQYF,TGTGCCAGTAGTGGTGGGACAGGGCGAAATTTTAACGAGCAGTACTTC
15,few,TRBJ2-2,TRBD1,TRBV2,CASSGRGQGAGELFF,TGTGCCAGCAGCGGCAGGGGGCAGGGCGCCGGGGAGCTGTTTTTT
10,-,TRBJ2-3,-,TRBV30,CAWRDITQYF,TGTGCCTGGCGGGACATTACGCAGTATTTT
18,-,TRBJ2-4,TRBD2,TRBV28,CASSSSMTSGMVKNIQYF,TGTGCCAGCAGTTCTAGTATGACTAGCGGGATGGTCAAAAACATTCAGTACTTC
13,-,TRBJ1-1,-,TRBV20-1,CSASFTPNTEAFF,TGCAGTGCTAGTTTTACACCGAACACTGAAGCTTTCTTT
14,-,TRBJ2-1,TRBD1,TRBV18,CASSLRDRGNEQFF,TGTGCCAGCTCACTCCGGGACAGGGGAAATGAGCAGTTCTTC
16,few,TRBJ2-5,TRBD2,TRBV7-8,CASSLAIAGSQETQYF,TGTGCCAGCAGCTTAGCGATAGCGGGATCCCAAGAGACCCAGTACTTC